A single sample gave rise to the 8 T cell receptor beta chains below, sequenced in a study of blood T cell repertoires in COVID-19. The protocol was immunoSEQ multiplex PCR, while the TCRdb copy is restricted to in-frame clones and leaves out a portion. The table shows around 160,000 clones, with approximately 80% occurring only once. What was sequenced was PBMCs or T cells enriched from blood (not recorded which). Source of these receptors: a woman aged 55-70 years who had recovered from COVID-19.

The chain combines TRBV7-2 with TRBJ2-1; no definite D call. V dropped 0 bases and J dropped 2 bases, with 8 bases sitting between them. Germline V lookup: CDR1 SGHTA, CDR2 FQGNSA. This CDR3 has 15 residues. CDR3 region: CASSLASVTYNEQFF. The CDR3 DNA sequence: TGTGCCAGCAGCTTAGCGAGTGTAACCTACAATGAGCAGTTCTTC.

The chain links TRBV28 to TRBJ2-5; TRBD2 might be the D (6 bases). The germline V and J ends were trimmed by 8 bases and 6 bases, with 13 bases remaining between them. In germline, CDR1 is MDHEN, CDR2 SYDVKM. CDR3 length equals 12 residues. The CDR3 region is CASETSLQTQYF. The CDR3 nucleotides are TGTGCCAGCGAGACTAGTTTGCAGACCCAGTACTTC.

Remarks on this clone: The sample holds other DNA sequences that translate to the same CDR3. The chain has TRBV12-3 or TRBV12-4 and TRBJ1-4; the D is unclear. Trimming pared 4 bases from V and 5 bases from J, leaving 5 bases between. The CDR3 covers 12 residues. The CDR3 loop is CASSSGNEKLFF. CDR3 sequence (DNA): TGTGCCAGCAGTTCAGGAAATGAAAAACTGTTTTTT.

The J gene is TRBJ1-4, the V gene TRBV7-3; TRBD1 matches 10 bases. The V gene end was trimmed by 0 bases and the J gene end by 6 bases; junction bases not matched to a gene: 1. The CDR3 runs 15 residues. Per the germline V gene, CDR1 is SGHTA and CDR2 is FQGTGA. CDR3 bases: TGTGCCAGCAGCTTAACGGGACAGGGGTATGAAAAACTGTTTTTT. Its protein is CASSLTGQGYEKLFF.

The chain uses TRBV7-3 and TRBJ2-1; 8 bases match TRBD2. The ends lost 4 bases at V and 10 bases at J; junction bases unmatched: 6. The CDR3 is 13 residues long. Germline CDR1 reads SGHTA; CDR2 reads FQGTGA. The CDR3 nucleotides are TGTGCCAGCAGCTCCCTTTTAGCGGGAGAGCAGTTCTTC. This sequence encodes CASSSLLAGEQFF.

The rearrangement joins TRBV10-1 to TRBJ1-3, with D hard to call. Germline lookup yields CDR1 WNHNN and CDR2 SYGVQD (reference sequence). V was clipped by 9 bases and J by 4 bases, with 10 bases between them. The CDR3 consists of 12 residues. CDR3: CARYSEGNTIYF. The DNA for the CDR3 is TGCGCCAGGTACTCTGAAGGAAACACCATATATTTT.

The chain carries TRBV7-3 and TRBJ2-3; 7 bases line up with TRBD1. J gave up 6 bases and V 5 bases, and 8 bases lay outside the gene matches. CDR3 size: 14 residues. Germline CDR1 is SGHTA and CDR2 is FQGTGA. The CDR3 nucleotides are TGTGCCAGCAGCAAAGGGGGCTGGGGGGATACGCAGTATTTT. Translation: CASSKGGWGDTQYF.

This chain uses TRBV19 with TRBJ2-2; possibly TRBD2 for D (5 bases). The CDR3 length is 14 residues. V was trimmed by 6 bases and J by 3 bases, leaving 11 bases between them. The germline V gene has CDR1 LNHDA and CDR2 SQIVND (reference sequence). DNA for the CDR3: TGTGCCAGTAGACCCCAGAGGGACACCGGGGAGCTGTTTTTT. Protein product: CASRPQRDTGELFF.